This T cell receptor beta chain was identified in a study of cytomegalovirus exposure and HLA in healthy donors. It was with 60 Vbeta and 13 Jbeta primers that the PCR ran. Assay used: immunoSEQ multiplex PCR; TCRdb lists only in-frame clones, some missing. The repertoire holds 170,000 or so clones, 78% seen once, with under 15% in the top ten. Details on this clone: Its specificity is not known.

Study-wide points: In vitro work confirmed that a few CMV-associated chains recognize CMV antigens. Links to common viral pathogens appeared, in a later analysis, for several of the most significant clusters.

This CDR3 comprises 14 residues. CDR1 is SGHDT, CDR2 YYEEEE, per germline. V was pared by 1 base and J by 3 bases, with 10 bases between. The chain carries TRBV5-6 and TRBJ2-5; D remains unclear. Input material: PBMCs. This sequence was found in a woman between 50 and 59 years old in good health and CMV-seropositive. CDR3 region: CASSLPGTEETQYF. The CDR3 bases are TGTGCCAGCAGCTTGCCAGGCACAGAAGAGACCCAGTACTTC.